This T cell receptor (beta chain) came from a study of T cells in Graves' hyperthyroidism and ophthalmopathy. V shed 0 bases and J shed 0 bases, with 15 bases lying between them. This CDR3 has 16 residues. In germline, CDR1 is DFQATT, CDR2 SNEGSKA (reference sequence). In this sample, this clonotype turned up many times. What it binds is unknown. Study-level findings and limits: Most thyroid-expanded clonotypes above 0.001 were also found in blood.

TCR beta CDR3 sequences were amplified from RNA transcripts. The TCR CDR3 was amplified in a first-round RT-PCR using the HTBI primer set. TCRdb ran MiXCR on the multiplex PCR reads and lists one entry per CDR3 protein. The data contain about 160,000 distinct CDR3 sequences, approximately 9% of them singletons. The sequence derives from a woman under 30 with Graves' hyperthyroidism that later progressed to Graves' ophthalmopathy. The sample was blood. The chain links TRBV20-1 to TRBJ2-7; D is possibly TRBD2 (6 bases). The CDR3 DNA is TGCAGTGCTAGAGAGGGTAGAGCGGGCGACTCCTACGAGCAGTACTTC. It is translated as CSAREGRAGDSYEQYF.